Listed here are 14 T cell receptor beta chains from one sample, sequenced in a study of blood T cell repertoires in COVID-19. Assay: immunoSEQ multiplex PCR; the TCRdb copy retains only in-frame clones and omits some. The table includes approximately 160,000 clones, about 80% detected once. Sample: PBMCs or T cells enriched from blood (not recorded which). All receptors come from a man aged 45 to 65 who had recovered from COVID-19.

This chain connects TRBV6-5 to TRBJ1-5; 8 positions match TRBD1. Germline CDR1 and CDR2: MNHEY and SVGAGI. Trimming at V came to 6 bases and at J to 6 bases, leaving 7 bases not matched to a gene. The CDR3 length is 14 residues. CDR3 coding DNA: TGTGCCAGCAGCTCCACAGGGGGAGGTCAGCCCCAGCATTTT. This sequence encodes CASSSTGGGQPQHF.

This chain joins TRBV6-6 and TRBJ2-4; 7 nucleotides agree with TRBD1. The germline CDR1 and CDR2 sequences are MNHNY and SVGAGI (reference sequence). This CDR3 is 16 amino acids long. J was trimmed by 2 bases and V by 5 bases; bases with no gene match: 9. Here the CDR3 reads CASSPLGQATKNIQYF. Written as DNA, the CDR3 is TGTGCCAGCAGTCCTCTCGGACAGGCTACCAAAAACATTCAGTACTTC.

The rearrangement uses TRBV19 and TRBJ2-7; 7 nucleotides agree with TRBD1. The CDR3 is made up of 14 amino acids. Germline trimming cut 8 bases from V and 1 base from J; bases unmatched to any gene: 8. Looked up from germline, CDR1 is LNHDA and CDR2 is SQIVND (reference sequence). Here the CDR3 DNA reads TGTGCCAGTCGGGACAGTTTCGGTTCCTACGAGCAGTACTTC. This gives the protein CASRDSFGSYEQYF.

This clone was observed once. The chain has TRBV28 and TRBJ1-6, with no clear D. Germline-derived CDR1 and CDR2 are MDHEN and SYDVKM. This CDR3 spans 15 amino acids. V was shortened by 6 bases and J by 0 bases, with 9 bases between the two germline ends. The CDR3 DNA sequence: TGTGCCAGCAGCGCAGACACCTCCTATAATTCACCCCTCCACTTT. Translated, it gives CASSADTSYNSPLHF.

CDR3 region: CASTAGTSRAEQFF. The CDR3 DNA reads TGTGCCTCAACAGCTGGGACTAGCAGGGCTGAGCAGTTCTTC. This chain links TRBV10-3 with TRBJ2-1; 9 bases fit TRBD2. The CDR3 totals 14 residues. Trimming at V came to 11 bases and at J to 9 bases, leaving 14 bases not matched to a gene. Germline assignment: CDR1 ENHRY and CDR2 SYGVKD.

J is TRBJ1-4 and V is TRBV5-4; perhaps TRBD1 as D (5 bases). The CDR3 covers 15 residues. Trimming cost V 4 bases and J 4 bases, with 14 bases left between them. The germline gives CDR1 SGHNT, CDR2 YYREEE (reference sequence). CDR3 residues: CASSPGDFGNEKLFF. The CDR3 bases are TGTGCCAGCAGCCCGGGGGATTTTGGTAATGAAAAACTGTTTTTT.

CDR3 DNA: TGTGCCAGCCTAGGACAGCTGAACACTGAAGCTTTCTTT. This gives the protein CASLGQLNTEAFF. This chain links TRBV12-3 or TRBV12-4 with TRBJ1-1; maybe TRBD1 (6 bases). The CDR3 runs to 13 residues. Trimming left V 8 bases short and J 0 bases short, with 10 bases between.

This chain links TRBV4-3 with TRBJ2-7; 9 bases map to TRBD2. Germline V gene data show CDR1 as LGHNA and CDR2 as YSLEER. This CDR3 has 18 residues. The V and J ends lost 0 bases and 3 bases, in that order; junction bases with no gene match: 12. CDR3 DNA sequence: TGCGCCAGCAGCCAAGATGTACGAGCGGGACTAGCAGGCTACGAGCAGTACTTC. Protein: CASSQDVRAGLAGYEQYF.

This clone appeared a few times. The J gene is TRBJ2-5, the V gene TRBV5-1, with 12 bases identical to TRBD2. CDR1 SGHRS and CDR2 YFSETQ come from the germline V gene. The CDR3 sequence is 16 residues long. V lost 1 base and J lost 1; bases outside the gene matches: 2. CDR3 coding DNA: TGCGCCAGCAGCTTGACTAGCGGGGGGCCCCAAGAGACCCAGTACTTC. This codes for CASSLTSGGPQETQYF.

This rearrangement joins TRBV7-2 to TRBJ1-3; D remains unclear. CDR3 length equals 17 residues. Germline CDR1 is SGHTA and CDR2 is FQGNSA. With 0 bases removed from V and 0 bases from J, the gap between germline ends came to 12 bases. Written as DNA, the CDR3 is TGTGCCAGCAGCTTAGCGCGAACGGAGCACTCTGGAAACACCATATATTTT. Translating it yields CASSLARTEHSGNTIYF.

The chain has TRBV10-2 and TRBJ2-1, with a possible D match to TRBD1 (5 bases). Trimming shortened V by 3 bases and J by 2 bases, and 14 bases separated the two germline ends. Germline lookup yields CDR1 WSHSY and CDR2 SAAADI. This CDR3 region has 16 residues. CDR3 nucleotide sequence: TGCGCCAGCAGTGACAGGGTGAAAGTCACCTACAATGAGCAGTTCTTC. Encoded protein: CASSDRVKVTYNEQFF.

The chain joins TRBV3-1 (or the pseudogene TRBV3-2) to TRBJ2-4, with TRBD1 matching over 10 bases. The CDR3 totals 17 residues. The germline V gene encodes CDR1 LGHDT and CDR2 YNNKEL (reference sequence). Trimming took 4 bases from V and 3 from J; bases not matched to a gene: 9. The CDR3 loop is CASSLGTGDIYKNIQYF. The DNA of the CDR3 is TGTGCCAGCAGCCTAGGGACAGGGGATATCTACAAAAACATTCAGTACTTC.

The chain couples TRBV12-3 or TRBV12-4 to TRBJ1-2, with no clear D. Trimming cost V 7 bases and J 4 bases, with 13 bases left between them. This CDR3 has 13 amino acids. CDR3 in DNA: TGTGCCAGCACCGCGGAGTTCGGCTATGGCTACACCTTC. Translating gives CASTAEFGYGYTF.

The V gene is TRBV12-5, the J gene TRBJ1-1; D may be TRBD1 (6 bases). Trimming removed 5 bases from V and 1 base from J, with 11 bases in between. The CDR3 totals 14 residues. Germline V gives CDR1 LGHNT, CDR2 FRNRAP. CDR3 residues: CASGIGQSNTEAFF. The CDR3 bases are TGTGCTAGTGGTATTGGACAGTCGAACACTGAAGCTTTCTTT.